The next 7 T cell receptor beta chains were all read from a single sample in a study of T cell responses to AZD1222 COVID-19 vaccine. TCRdb's copy holds only in-frame clones and misses some; the assay was immunoSEQ multiplex PCR. Seen here are over 90,000 clones, approximately 88% observed once, and the top ten hold roughly 22%. The sample here was peripheral blood, taken on day 0 of AZD1222 vaccination. Source of these receptors: an adult in good health.

This sequence joins TRBV11-1 and TRBJ2-7; maybe TRBD1 (7 bases). The CDR3 spans 13 residues. Trimming pared 6 bases from V and 4 bases from J, leaving 13 bases between. In germline, CDR1 is SGHAT, CDR2 FQDESV (reference sequence). CDR3 coding DNA: TGTGCCAGCAGGGGGGGACAGCTATACGAGCAGTACTTC. Encoded protein: CASRGGQLYEQYF.

In its sample, this clone was seen once. This chain connects TRBV6-5 to TRBJ2-1, with D maybe TRBD2 (6 bases). CDR3 length: 11 residues. Trimming left V 6 bases short and J 8 bases short, with 8 bases between. Germline loops: CDR1 MNHEY, CDR2 SVGAGI. The CDR3 here is CASREGHEQFF. For the CDR3, the DNA is TGTGCCAGCAGGGAGGGACATGAGCAGTTCTTC.

This chain uses TRBV4-3 with TRBJ1-3; TRBD1 is a possible D gene (5 bases). Deletions cut 0 bases from V and 1 base from J, with 10 bases between. Germline CDR1 is LGHNA and CDR2 is YSLEER. The CDR3 length is 16 residues. The CDR3 region is CASSQDRGVSGNTIYF. Written as DNA, the CDR3 is TGCGCCAGCAGCCAAGATCGAGGGGTATCTGGAAACACCATATATTTT.

The rearrangement uses TRBV7-2 and TRBJ2-7, with 8 bases matching TRBD2. V dropped 5 bases and J dropped 2; count of bases not matched to a gene: 8. The CDR3 sequence is 15 residues long. Germline lookup yields CDR1 SGHTA and CDR2 FQGNSA. The CDR3 DNA reads as TGTGCCAGCAGCCCAGTTGAGCGGGGGACCTACGAGCAGTACTTC. Amino acid sequence: CASSPVERGTYEQYF.

This clone appeared once. This sequence joins TRBV6-6 and TRBJ1-2, with D possibly TRBD1 on 6 matching bases. Germline V gene sequence: CDR1 MNHNY, CDR2 SVGAGI (reference sequence). The CDR3 extends over 14 amino acids. Trimming took 6 bases from V and 2 from J, leaving 13 bases between them. The CDR3, as DNA: TGTGCCAGCAGAATTATAGGGGGGAACTATGGCTACACCTTC. Translating gives CASRIIGGNYGYTF.

The V and J genes are TRBV25-1 and TRBJ1-5; weak D call: TRBD1 (6 bases). V dropped 3 bases and J dropped 6 bases, with 12 bases sitting between them. The CDR3 has 14 residues. Looked up from germline, CDR1 is MGHDK and CDR2 is SYGVNS. CDR3 DNA: TGTGCCAGCAGTGACACAGGGATGGGTCAGCCCCAGCATTTT. Its translation: CASSDTGMGQPQHF.

J is TRBJ2-1 and V is TRBV6-5; D remains ambiguous. The CDR3 consists of 14 residues. V was cut by 7 bases and J by 0 bases, with 10 bases left in between. The V gene's germline CDR1 is MNHEY and CDR2 SVGAGI. Written as DNA, the CDR3 is TGTGCCAGCACGTTGCAAAGCTCCTACAATGAGCAGTTCTTC. It translates to CASTLQSSYNEQFF.